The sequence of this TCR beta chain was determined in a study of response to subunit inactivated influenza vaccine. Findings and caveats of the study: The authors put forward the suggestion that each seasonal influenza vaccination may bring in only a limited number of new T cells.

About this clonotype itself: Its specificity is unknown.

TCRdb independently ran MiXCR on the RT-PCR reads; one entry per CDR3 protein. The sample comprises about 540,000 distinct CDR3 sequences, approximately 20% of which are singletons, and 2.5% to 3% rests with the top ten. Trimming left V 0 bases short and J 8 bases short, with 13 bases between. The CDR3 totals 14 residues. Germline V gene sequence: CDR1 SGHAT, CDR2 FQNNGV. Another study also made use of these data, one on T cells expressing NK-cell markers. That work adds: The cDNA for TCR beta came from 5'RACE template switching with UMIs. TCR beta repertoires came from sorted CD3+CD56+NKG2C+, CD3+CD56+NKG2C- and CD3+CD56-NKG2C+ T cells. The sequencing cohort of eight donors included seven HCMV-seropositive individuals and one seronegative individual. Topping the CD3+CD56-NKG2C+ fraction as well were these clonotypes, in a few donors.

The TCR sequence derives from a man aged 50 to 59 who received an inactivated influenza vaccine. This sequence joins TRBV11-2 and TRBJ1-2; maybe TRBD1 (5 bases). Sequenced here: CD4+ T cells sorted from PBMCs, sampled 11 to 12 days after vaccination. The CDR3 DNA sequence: TGTGCCAGCAGCTTAGATCTGCCAGGGACGGGCTACACCTTC. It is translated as CASSLDLPGTGYTF.